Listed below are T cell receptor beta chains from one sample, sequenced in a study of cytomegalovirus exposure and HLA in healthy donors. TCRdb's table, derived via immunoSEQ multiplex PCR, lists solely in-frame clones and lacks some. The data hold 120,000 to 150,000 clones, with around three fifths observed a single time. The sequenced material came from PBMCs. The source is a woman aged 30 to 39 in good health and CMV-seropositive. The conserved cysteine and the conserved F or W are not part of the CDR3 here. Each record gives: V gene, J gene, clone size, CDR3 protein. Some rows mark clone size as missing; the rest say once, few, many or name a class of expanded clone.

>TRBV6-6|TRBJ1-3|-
ASSPLGQSSGNTIY
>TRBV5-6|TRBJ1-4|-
ASSLLSGGEEKLF
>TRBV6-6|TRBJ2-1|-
ASSNSDYNEQF
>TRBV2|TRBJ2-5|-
ASRRPGQLYQETQY
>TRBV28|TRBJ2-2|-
ASSRTLSGGQELF
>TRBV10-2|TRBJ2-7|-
ASSDDAGVLYEQY
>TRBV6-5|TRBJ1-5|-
ASSYRGLRGQPQH
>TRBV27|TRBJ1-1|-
ASALQGSHTEAF
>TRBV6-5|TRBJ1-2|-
ASRRTGDNYGYT
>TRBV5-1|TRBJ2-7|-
ASSLGGSSYEQY
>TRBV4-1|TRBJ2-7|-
ASRDPGQGVYEQY
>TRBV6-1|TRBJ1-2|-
ASSGDQGINYGYT
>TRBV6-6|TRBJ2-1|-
ASSPGLVVYEQF
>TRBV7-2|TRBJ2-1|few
ASSTGLAGAGEQF
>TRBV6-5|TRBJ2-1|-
ASRSSGYNEQF
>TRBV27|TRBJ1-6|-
ASSPGTGNSPLH
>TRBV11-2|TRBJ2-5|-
ASRSPGLAGIETQY
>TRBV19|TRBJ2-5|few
ASSMGRAPLETQY
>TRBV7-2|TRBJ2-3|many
ASSLIGGASTDTQY
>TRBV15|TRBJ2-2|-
ATSRDSGTNTGELF
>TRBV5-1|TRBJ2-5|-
ASRSLGQGQETQY
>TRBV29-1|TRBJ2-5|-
SVDTYPDQETQY
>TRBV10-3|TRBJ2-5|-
AISESGEQY
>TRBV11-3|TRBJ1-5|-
ASSPGREKPQH
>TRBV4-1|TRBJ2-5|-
ASSQGAPTQY
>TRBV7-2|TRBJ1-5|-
ASSFNSGFSNQPQH
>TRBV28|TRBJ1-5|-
ASSLRGQPQH
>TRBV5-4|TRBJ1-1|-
ASSLVQASGTEAF
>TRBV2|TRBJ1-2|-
ASSGQRNYGYT
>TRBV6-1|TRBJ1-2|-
ASRHGDRQRDGYT
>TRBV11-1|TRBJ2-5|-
ASSVIFRLAGQETQY
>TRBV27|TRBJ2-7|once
ASRIAGEFYEQY
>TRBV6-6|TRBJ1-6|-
ASSITGNSPLH
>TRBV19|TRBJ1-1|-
ASSILGGTEAF
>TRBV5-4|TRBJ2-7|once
ASSSLHRLAGGHEQY
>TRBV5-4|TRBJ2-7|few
ASSLSRAYEQY
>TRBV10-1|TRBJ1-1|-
ASKYRRGDTEAF
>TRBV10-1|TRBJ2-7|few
ASSENRDRPYEQY
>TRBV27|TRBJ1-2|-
ASSLGQGYYGYT
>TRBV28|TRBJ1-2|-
AIQTGGSYGYT
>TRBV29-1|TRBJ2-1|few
SVDSGQGRGDEQF
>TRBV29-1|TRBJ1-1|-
SVEVPRTVNTEAF
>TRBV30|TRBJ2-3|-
AWSVRGADTQY
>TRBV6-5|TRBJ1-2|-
ASSSTPGTGADGYT
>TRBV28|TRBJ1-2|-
ASKSDRAAAT
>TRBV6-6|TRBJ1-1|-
ASSSLTGYRAF
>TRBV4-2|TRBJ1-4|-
ASSQDRPGQGRMYEKLF
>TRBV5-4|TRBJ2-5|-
ASSFGQGETQY
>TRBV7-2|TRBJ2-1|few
ASTPGDSSYNEQF
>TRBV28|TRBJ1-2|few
ASSLAGSPYGYT
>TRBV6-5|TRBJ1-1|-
ASSYSAGIENTEAF
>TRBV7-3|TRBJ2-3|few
ASSPNPETSQY